This TCR beta chain was observed in a study of T cells after yellow fever vaccination. Whole-study results and caveats: Researchers cautioned that FACS-sorted repertoires could harbor abundant clonotypes contaminating from the bulk population.

This clonotype has just a few counts. Its target is not known. The germline V gene encodes CDR1 GTSNPN and CDR2 SVGIG (reference sequence). Trimming shortened V by 4 bases and J by 2 bases, and 6 bases separated the two germline ends. This CDR3 comprises 11 residues. Using its own MiXCR run on the 5' RACE reads, TCRdb lists one record per CDR3 protein. The table includes 450,000 to 650,000 distinct CDR3 sequences, approximately 15% detected once. The chain carries TRBV30 and TRBJ2-7; no reliable D call. The TCR originated in a man aged 25-45 years who received the YFV17D yellow fever vaccine. The sequenced sample was PBMCs, obtained on the day of the yellow fever booster vaccination. CDR3 bases: TGTGCCTGGATAGGGACCTACGAGCAGTACTTC. Translated: CAWIGTYEQYF.